This record concerns one T cell receptor beta chain sequence. No antigen is known for it. Germline lookup yields CDR1 DFQATT and CDR2 SNEGSKA (reference sequence). Trimming stripped 0 bases from V and 16 bases from J, with 12 bases between. CDR3 size: 11 residues. The record originates from a study of cytomegalovirus exposure and HLA in healthy donors. Study-wide results and limits: The sole available immune exposure information was CMV serostatus. Cytomegalovirus-associated TCR beta chains were listed, numbering 164.

Primers included in the PCR were 60 Vbeta and 13 Jbeta primers. Profiling relied on immunoSEQ multiplex PCR, and the TCRdb table lists in-frame clones only, not all of them. The repertoire holds 70,000 to 90,000 clones, roughly 80% seen once, with under 2.5% in the top ten. The chain is built from TRBV20-1 and TRBJ1-4; D gene unclear. This receptor was identified in a man aged 35-49 years in good health and CMV-seronegative. Material: PBMCs. CDR3 nucleotide sequence: TGCAGTGCTAGAGATTCGGGGATATCGTTTTTT. Its translation is CSARDSGISFF.